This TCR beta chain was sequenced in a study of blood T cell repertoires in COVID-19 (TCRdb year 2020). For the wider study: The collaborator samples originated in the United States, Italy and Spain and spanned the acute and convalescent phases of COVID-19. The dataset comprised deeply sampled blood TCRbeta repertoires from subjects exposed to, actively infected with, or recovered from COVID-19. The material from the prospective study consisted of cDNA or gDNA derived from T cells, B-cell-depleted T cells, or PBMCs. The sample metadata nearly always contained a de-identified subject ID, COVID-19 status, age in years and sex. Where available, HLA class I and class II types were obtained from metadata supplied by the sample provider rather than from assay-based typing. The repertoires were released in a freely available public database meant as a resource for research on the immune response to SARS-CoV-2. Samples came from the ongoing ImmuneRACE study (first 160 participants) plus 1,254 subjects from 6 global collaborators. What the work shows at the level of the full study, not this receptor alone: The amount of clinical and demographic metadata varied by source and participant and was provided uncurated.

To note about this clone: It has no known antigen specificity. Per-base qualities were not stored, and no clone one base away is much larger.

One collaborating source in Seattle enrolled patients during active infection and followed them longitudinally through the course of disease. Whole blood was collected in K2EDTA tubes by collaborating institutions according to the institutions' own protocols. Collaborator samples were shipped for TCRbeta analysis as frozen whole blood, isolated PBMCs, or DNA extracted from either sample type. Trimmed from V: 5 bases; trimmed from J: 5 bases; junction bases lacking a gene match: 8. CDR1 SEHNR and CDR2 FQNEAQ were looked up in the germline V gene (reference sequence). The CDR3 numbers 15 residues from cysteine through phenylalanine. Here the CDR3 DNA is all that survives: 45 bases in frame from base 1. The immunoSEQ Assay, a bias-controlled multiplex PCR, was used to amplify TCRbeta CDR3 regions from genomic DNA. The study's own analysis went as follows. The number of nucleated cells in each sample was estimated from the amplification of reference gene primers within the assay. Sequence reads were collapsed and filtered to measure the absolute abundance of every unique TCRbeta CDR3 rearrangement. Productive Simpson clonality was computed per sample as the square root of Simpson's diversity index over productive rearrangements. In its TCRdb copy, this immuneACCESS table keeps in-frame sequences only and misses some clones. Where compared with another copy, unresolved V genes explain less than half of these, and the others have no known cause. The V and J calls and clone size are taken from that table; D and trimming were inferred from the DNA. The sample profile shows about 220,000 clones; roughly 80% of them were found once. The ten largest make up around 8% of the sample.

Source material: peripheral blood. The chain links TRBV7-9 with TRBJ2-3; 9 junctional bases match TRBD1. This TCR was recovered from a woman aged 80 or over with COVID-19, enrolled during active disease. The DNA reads TGTGCCAGCAGCGCTGGACAGGGGCAGGTAGATACGCAGTATTTT. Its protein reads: CASSAGQGQVDTQYF.